This T cell receptor (beta chain) was captured in a study of blood T cell repertoires in COVID-19 (dated by TCRdb to about 2020). Broadly, across the study: Collaborator samples came from the United States, Italy and Spain and covered acute and convalescent phases of COVID-19. The prospective study material was composed of cDNA or gDNA derived from T cells, B-cell-depleted T cells, or PBMCs. The repertoires were released in a freely available public database meant as a resource for research on the immune response to SARS-CoV-2. Where HLA class I and class II types were available, the types were taken from metadata supplied by the sample provider, not from assay-based typing. A de-identified subject ID, COVID-19 status, age in years and sex were almost always included in the sample metadata. Samples were obtained from the ongoing ImmuneRACE study (first 160 participants) and from over 1,000 subjects provided by 6 global collaborators. Subjects who had been exposed to COVID-19, were actively infected with it, or had recovered from it provided the deeply sampled blood TCRbeta repertoires that made up the dataset. Study-level results and caveats: Clinical and demographic metadata were provided uncurated, with the amount varying by source and participant.

With respect to this clone: The clone's antigen remains unknown. Base qualities are not recorded, but no much larger clone differs from it by a single base.

In Seattle, one collaborating source enrolled patients while the infection was active and tracked those patients longitudinally over the course of disease. Whole blood was collected in K2EDTA tubes by collaborating institutions according to the institutions' own protocols. For TCRbeta analysis, collaborators shipped samples as frozen whole blood, isolated PBMCs, or DNA extracted from either of those sample types. V and J lose 3 bases and 4 bases, and a span of 15 bases separates them. Spanning cysteine to phenylalanine, the CDR3 consists of 15 amino acids. Only the CDR3 region is kept as DNA, spanning 45 bases read in frame from base 1. From a lookup of the germline V gene (reference sequence), CDR1 and CDR2 are LNHDA and SQIVND. The immunoSEQ Assay, a bias-controlled multiplex PCR, was used to amplify TCRbeta CDR3 regions from genomic DNA. In the paper's pipeline: The number of nucleated cells in each sample was estimated by amplification of reference gene primers within the assay. To quantify the absolute abundance of each unique TCRbeta CDR3 rearrangement, sequence reads were collapsed and filtered. For each sample, productive Simpson clonality was calculated as the square root of Simpson's diversity index over productive rearrangements. Drawn from immuneACCESS, this table holds only the in-frame rearrangements with V and J called that TCRdb kept. Clones are partly lost; checked studies trace under half to an unresolved V gene and leave the rest unexplained. V, J and clone size derive from that table, while D and trimming were established from the DNA sequence. This sample gives some 330,000 clones in total; nearly 90% of them show up just once. The top ten constitute approximately 1.8% of the sample.

The rearrangement combines TRBV19 with TRBJ1-1, with the D gene uncertain. Input material: peripheral blood. The clonotype originates from a woman aged 25 to 45 with COVID-19, enrolled during active disease. The sequenced DNA is TGTGCCAGTAGTATTGCGACAATAACCCTCACTGAAGCTTTCTTT. This encodes CASSIATITLTEAFF.